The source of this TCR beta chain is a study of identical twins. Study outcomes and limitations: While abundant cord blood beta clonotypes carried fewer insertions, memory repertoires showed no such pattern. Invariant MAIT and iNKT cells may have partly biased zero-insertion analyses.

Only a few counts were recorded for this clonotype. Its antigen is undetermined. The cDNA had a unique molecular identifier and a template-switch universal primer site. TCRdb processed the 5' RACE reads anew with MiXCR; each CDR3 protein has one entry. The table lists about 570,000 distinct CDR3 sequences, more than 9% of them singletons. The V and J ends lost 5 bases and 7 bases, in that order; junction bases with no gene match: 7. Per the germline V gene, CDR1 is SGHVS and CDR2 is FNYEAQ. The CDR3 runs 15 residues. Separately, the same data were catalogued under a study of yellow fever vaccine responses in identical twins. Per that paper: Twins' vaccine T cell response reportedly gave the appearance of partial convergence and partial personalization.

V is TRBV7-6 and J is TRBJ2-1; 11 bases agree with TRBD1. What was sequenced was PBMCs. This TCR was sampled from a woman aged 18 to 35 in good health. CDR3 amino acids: CASSPRDRGWNEQFF. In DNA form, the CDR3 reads TGTGCCAGCAGCCCTCGGGACAGGGGGTGGAATGAGCAGTTCTTC.